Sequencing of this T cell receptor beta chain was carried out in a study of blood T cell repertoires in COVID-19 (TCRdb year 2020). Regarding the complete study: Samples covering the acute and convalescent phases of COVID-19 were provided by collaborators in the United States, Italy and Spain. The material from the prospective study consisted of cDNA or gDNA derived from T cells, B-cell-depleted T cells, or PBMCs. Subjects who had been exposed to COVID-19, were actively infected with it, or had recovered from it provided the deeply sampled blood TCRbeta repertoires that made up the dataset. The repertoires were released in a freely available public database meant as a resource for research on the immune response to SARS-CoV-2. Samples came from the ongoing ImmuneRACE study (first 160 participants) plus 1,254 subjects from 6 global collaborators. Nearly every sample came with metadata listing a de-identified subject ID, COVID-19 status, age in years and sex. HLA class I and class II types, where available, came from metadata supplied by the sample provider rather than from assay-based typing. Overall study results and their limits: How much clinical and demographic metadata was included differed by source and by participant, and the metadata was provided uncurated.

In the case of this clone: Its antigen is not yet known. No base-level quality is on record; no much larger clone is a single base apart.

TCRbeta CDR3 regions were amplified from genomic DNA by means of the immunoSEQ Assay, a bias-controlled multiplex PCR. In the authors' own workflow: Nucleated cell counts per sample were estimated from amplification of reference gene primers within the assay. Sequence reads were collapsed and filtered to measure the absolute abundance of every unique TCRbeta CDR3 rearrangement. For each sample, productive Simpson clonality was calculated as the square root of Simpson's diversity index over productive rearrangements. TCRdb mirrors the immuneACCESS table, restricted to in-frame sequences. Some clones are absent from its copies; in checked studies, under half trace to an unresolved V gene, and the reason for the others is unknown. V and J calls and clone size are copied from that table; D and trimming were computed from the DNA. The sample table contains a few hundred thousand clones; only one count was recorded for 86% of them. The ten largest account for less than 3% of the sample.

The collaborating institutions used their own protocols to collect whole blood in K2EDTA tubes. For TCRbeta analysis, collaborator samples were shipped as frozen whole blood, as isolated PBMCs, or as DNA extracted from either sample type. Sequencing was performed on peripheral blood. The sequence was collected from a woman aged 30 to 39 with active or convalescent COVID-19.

The bases read TGTGCCAGCAGCTTGCAACAGAACACCGGGGAGCTGTTTTTT. It translates to CASSLQQNTGELFF. The V gene is TRBV5-4 and the J gene is TRBJ2-2, with no D gene named confidently. From a lookup of the germline V gene (reference sequence), CDR1 and CDR2 are SGHNT and YYREEE. V drops 1 base and J drops 1 base, leaving 5 bases in between. Including cysteine and phenylalanine, the CDR3 has 14 amino acids. Just the 42-base CDR3 DNA is kept, in frame starting at base 1.